This is a list of T cell receptor beta chains from one sample in a study of blood T cell repertoires in COVID-19. The repertoire was sequenced with immunoSEQ multiplex PCR; TCRdb's copy has only in-frame clones and lacks some. The sample contains about 300,000 clones, approximately 90% of which appear only once. Specimen: peripheral blood. All receptors derive from a woman in her thirties who had recovered from COVID-19. The CDR3 runs from the conserved cysteine through the conserved F or W. A D gene is named only where the DNA matches it firmly. Size is stated for part of the rows, as once, few or many counts, or as a class when the clone is expanded.

j_call: TRBJ1-2
d_call: -
clone_size: -
v_call: TRBV20-1
cdr3_aa: CSVQSDYGYTF
cdr3_nt: TGCAGCGTACAGTCGGACTATGGCTACACCTTC

j_call: TRBJ2-7
d_call: -
clone_size: -
v_call: TRBV18
cdr3_aa: CASSPPVYSGEQYF
cdr3_nt: TGTGCCAGCTCACCACCGGTTTACAGTGGCGAGCAGTACTTC

j_call: TRBJ1-1
d_call: -
clone_size: -
v_call: TRBV7-8
cdr3_aa: CASSRVGGRVTEAFF
cdr3_nt: TGTGCCAGCAGCCGAGTCGGGGGAAGGGTGACTGAAGCTTTCTTT

j_call: TRBJ1-2
d_call: -
clone_size: -
v_call: TRBV7-2
cdr3_aa: CASSPDSGYYGYTF
cdr3_nt: TGTGCCAGCAGCCCCGATTCAGGGTACTATGGCTACACCTTC

j_call: TRBJ2-2
d_call: -
clone_size: -
v_call: TRBV5-8
cdr3_aa: CASCNPLRRAGTGELFF
cdr3_nt: TGTGCCAGCTGTAACCCCCTCCGCAGGGCTGGGACCGGGGAGCTGTTTTTT

j_call: TRBJ1-4
d_call: -
clone_size: -
v_call: TRBV2
cdr3_aa: CASRPGITNEKLFF
cdr3_nt: TGTGCCAGCAGACCAGGGATAACTAATGAAAAACTGTTTTTT

j_call: TRBJ2-5
d_call: -
clone_size: -
v_call: TRBV25-1
cdr3_aa: CASSEQAGFQETQYF
cdr3_nt: TGTGCCAGCAGTGAACAAGCAGGTTTTCAAGAGACCCAGTACTTC

j_call: TRBJ2-1
d_call: -
clone_size: -
v_call: TRBV19
cdr3_aa: CASSIPSSGRQFF
cdr3_nt: TGTGCCAGTAGTATCCCCTCTTCGGGTAGGCAGTTCTTC

j_call: TRBJ1-1
d_call: TRBD1
clone_size: once
v_call: TRBV11-2
cdr3_aa: CASSQDRVEAFF
cdr3_nt: TGTGCCAGCAGCCAAGACAGGGTTGAAGCTTTCTTT

j_call: TRBJ2-5
d_call: TRBD2
clone_size: -
v_call: TRBV9
cdr3_aa: CASSEGPSGGEETQYF
cdr3_nt: TGTGCCAGCAGCGAAGGGCCTAGCGGGGGGGAAGAGACCCAGTACTTC

j_call: TRBJ2-4
d_call: -
clone_size: -
v_call: TRBV28
cdr3_aa: CASSPGFVQNIQYF
cdr3_nt: TGTGCCAGCAGTCCAGGTTTCGTCCAAAACATTCAGTACTTC

j_call: TRBJ1-5
d_call: -
clone_size: -
v_call: TRBV30
cdr3_aa: CAWRGGGNQPQHF
cdr3_nt: TGTGCCTGGAGGGGGGGAGGGAATCAGCCCCAGCATTTT

j_call: TRBJ2-7
d_call: -
clone_size: -
v_call: TRBV2
cdr3_aa: CASKMEGLSYEQYF
cdr3_nt: TGTGCCAGCAAAATGGAGGGGTTATCCTACGAGCAGTACTTC

j_call: TRBJ2-6
d_call: TRBD1
clone_size: -
v_call: TRBV7-2
cdr3_aa: CASSPGQGRGGANVLTF
cdr3_nt: TGTGCCAGCAGCCCGGGACAGGGTCGTGGAGGGGCCAACGTCCTGACTTTC

j_call: TRBJ2-7
d_call: -
clone_size: -
v_call: TRBV15
cdr3_aa: CATSRQGAYEQYF
cdr3_nt: TGTGCCACCAGCAGGCAGGGCGCCTACGAGCAGTACTTC

j_call: TRBJ2-1
d_call: TRBD2
clone_size: -
v_call: TRBV19
cdr3_aa: CASSTGLAGGDNEQFF
cdr3_nt: TGTGCCAGTAGTACCGGGCTAGCGGGGGGGGACAATGAGCAGTTCTTC

j_call: TRBJ2-2
d_call: -
clone_size: once
v_call: TRBV6-1
cdr3_aa: CASSESVGELFF
cdr3_nt: TGTGCCAGCAGTGAATCCGTCGGGGAGCTGTTTTTT

j_call: TRBJ1-2
d_call: -
clone_size: -
v_call: TRBV6-5
cdr3_aa: CATAGPNNYGYTF
cdr3_nt: TGTGCCACCGCGGGTCCGAATAACTATGGCTACACCTTC

j_call: TRBJ2-1
d_call: -
clone_size: -
v_call: TRBV30
cdr3_aa: CAWSVRTLQQFF
cdr3_nt: TGTGCCTGGAGTGTACGGACTTTGCAGCAGTTCTTC

j_call: TRBJ2-5
d_call: TRBD1
clone_size: -
v_call: TRBV5-5
cdr3_aa: CASSLGDRGETQYF
cdr3_nt: TGTGCCAGCAGCTTGGGGGACAGGGGGGAGACCCAGTACTTC

j_call: TRBJ1-2
d_call: TRBD1
clone_size: few
v_call: TRBV10-3
cdr3_aa: CAIRTGANYGYTF
cdr3_nt: TGTGCCATCAGGACAGGGGCTAACTATGGCTACACCTTC

j_call: TRBJ1-3
d_call: -
clone_size: -
v_call: TRBV5-5
cdr3_aa: CASSLQVPGNTIYF
cdr3_nt: TGTGCCAGCAGTTTACAAGTTCCGGGAAACACCATATATTTT

j_call: TRBJ2-5
d_call: -
clone_size: -
v_call: TRBV19
cdr3_aa: CASSPTDSLRGETQYF
cdr3_nt: TGTGCCAGTAGTCCCACGGACTCACTGAGGGGGGAGACCCAGTACTTC

j_call: TRBJ2-5
d_call: TRBD2
clone_size: -
v_call: TRBV12-3/TRBV12-4
cdr3_aa: CASRGLAGPQYF
cdr3_nt: TGTGCCAGCAGAGGGCTAGCGGGCCCCCAGTACTTC

j_call: TRBJ2-3
d_call: -
clone_size: once
v_call: TRBV7-2
cdr3_aa: CASPGGGGTDTQYF
cdr3_nt: TGTGCCAGCCCGGGCGGGGGCGGGACAGATACGCAGTATTTT

j_call: TRBJ2-2
d_call: TRBD2
clone_size: -
v_call: TRBV10-3
cdr3_aa: CAIGGLAGGVGSAGELFF
cdr3_nt: TGTGCCATCGGGGGACTAGCGGGGGGAGTCGGATCCGCCGGGGAGCTGTTTTTT

j_call: TRBJ1-1
d_call: TRBD1
clone_size: -
v_call: TRBV18
cdr3_aa: CASSPTTGTDEAFF
cdr3_nt: TGTGCCAGCTCACCAACAACCGGGACAGATGAAGCTTTCTTT

j_call: TRBJ1-1
d_call: TRBD1
clone_size: once
v_call: TRBV7-3
cdr3_aa: CASSSDRGAEAFF
cdr3_nt: TGTGCCAGCAGCTCTGACAGGGGAGCCGAAGCTTTCTTT

j_call: TRBJ1-1
d_call: TRBD1
clone_size: -
v_call: TRBV5-1
cdr3_aa: CASSGNRGRTEAFF
cdr3_nt: TGCGCCAGCAGCGGTAACAGGGGCAGGACTGAAGCTTTCTTT

j_call: TRBJ1-2
d_call: -
clone_size: few
v_call: TRBV7-2
cdr3_aa: CASSFQGYGYTF
cdr3_nt: TGTGCCAGCAGCTTCCAGGGATATGGCTACACCTTC

j_call: TRBJ2-7
d_call: -
clone_size: -
v_call: TRBV7-2
cdr3_aa: CASSLGGPLSEQYF
cdr3_nt: TGTGCCAGCAGCTTGGGGGGGCCTCTCAGCGAGCAGTACTTC

j_call: TRBJ1-1
d_call: -
clone_size: -
v_call: TRBV10-3
cdr3_aa: CAIMRGTEAFF
cdr3_nt: TGTGCCATCATGCGAGGCACTGAAGCTTTCTTT

j_call: TRBJ2-5
d_call: -
clone_size: -
v_call: TRBV19
cdr3_aa: CASSIEEGALGETQYF
cdr3_nt: TGTGCCAGTAGTATAGAGGAGGGGGCTCTGGGTGAGACCCAGTACTTC